This TCR beta chain was recovered during a study of blood T cells in healthy people across ages. This clonotype was counted only a few times. Combining a sample-barcoded 5' primer with a J-beta primer mix, a second PCR ran for roughly 7 to 12 cycles. Template switching added a 12-random-nucleotide identifier to every cDNA molecule. TCRdb re-analysed the 5' RACE reads in MiXCR, keeping a single row per CDR3 protein. The data show hundreds of thousands of distinct CDR3 sequences, about 43% seen once. This CDR3 has 14 amino acids. The V gene end was trimmed by 2 bases and the J gene end by 6 bases; junction bases not matched to a gene: 1. The V gene's germline CDR1 is SGHTA and CDR2 FQGNSA.

This sequence joins TRBV7-2 and TRBJ1-6, with 7 bases aligning to TRBD1. The material sequenced was blood. The source is a man of 80 years or more in good health. The CDR3 sequence: CASSLSGGNSPLHF. CDR3 coding DNA: TGTGCCAGCAGCTTATCAGGGGGTAATTCACCCCTCCACTTT.